These 30 T cell receptor beta chains were sequenced from one sample in a study of beta chain features in type 1 diabetes. Study results and limitations: Significant though moderate, a shortening of TCRB CDR3s appeared in all four CD4+ subsets of Type 1 diabetes patients.

The entirety of the isolated RNA underwent reverse transcription, so expressed TCRB transcripts were sequenced. Clones were read by immunoSEQ multiplex PCR, and TCRdb kept only the in-frame ones, dropping some. The table has over 150,000 clones, 10% seen once. These receptors have no known antigen. Sequencing was carried out using central memory CD4+ T cells from blood. Receptors were obtained from a man in his thirties or forties with type 1 diabetes.

This clone was observed a handful of times. V usage is TRBV30 and J usage is TRBJ2-3, with D maybe TRBD2 (5 bases). Germline assignment: CDR1 GTSNPN and CDR2 SVGIG (reference sequence). V was cut by 0 bases and J by 2 bases, with 15 bases left in between. The CDR3 contains 16 residues. The CDR3 nucleotides read TGTGCCTGGAGTGTACGGGGTCCTCAACTCACAGATACGCAGTATTTT. Translating gives CAWSVRGPQLTDTQYF.

This clone has only a few counts. J is TRBJ1-1 and V is TRBV27; tentative D call: TRBD1 (5 bases). The CDR3 contains 13 residues. From germline, CDR1 is MNHEY and CDR2 SMNVEV (reference sequence). V lost 2 bases and J 7 bases, leaving 11 bases between the germline ends. The CDR3 here is CASSLGRGYEAFF. The CDR3 DNA reads as TGTGCCAGCAGTTTAGGTCGGGGGTATGAAGCTTTCTTT.

V is TRBV4-2 and J is TRBJ2-1; 11 bases map to TRBD2. The trim removed 1 base at V and 8 bases at J, leaving 10 bases unmatched. Germline-derived CDR1 and CDR2 are LGHNA and YNFKEQ. The CDR3 is made up of 17 amino acids. The CDR3 coding sequence is TGTGCCAGCAGCCAAGCGTCACTAGCGGGAGCCGGGTATGAGCAGTTCTTC. This sequence encodes CASSQASLAGAGYEQFF.

This rearrangement joins TRBV2 to TRBJ1-2; 7 positions agree with TRBD1. The CDR3 runs 15 residues. In germline, CDR1 is SNHLY, CDR2 FYNNEI. V lost 6 bases, J lost 4 bases, and 11 bases stayed unmatched. The CDR3 DNA is TGTGCCAGCAGCGACCAGACAGGGTTTGTCTATGGCTACACCTTC. This sequence encodes CASSDQTGFVYGYTF. The full variable domain, in which reference TRBV2 and TRBJ1-2 provide the parts outside the CDR3, is EPEVTQTPSHQVTQMGQEVILRCVPISNHLYFYWYRQILGQKVEFLVSFYNNEISEKSEIFDDQFSVERPDGSNFTLKIRSTKLEDSAMYFCASSDQTGFVYGYTFGSGTRLTVV.

The chain uses TRBV7-2 and TRBJ2-2, with a weak D call TRBD2 (5 bases). The CDR3 contains 14 residues. Germline V gene sequence: CDR1 SGHTA, CDR2 FQGNSA. With 2 bases removed from V and 2 bases from J, the gap between germline ends came to 6 bases. CDR3 nucleotide sequence: TGTGCCAGCAGCTTAACTAGAAACACCGGGGAGCTGTTTTTT. Translation gives CASSLTRNTGELFF.

This chain connects TRBV5-6 to TRBJ1-1; a weak D match, TRBD1 (5 bases). The CDR3 contains 13 residues. Trimming pared 2 bases from V and 1 base from J, leaving 6 bases between. Germline CDR1 reads SGHDT; CDR2 reads YYEEEE. In DNA form, the CDR3 reads TGTGCCAGCAGCTTTGGACAGAACACTGAAGCTTTCTTT. This gives the protein CASSFGQNTEAFF.

Ten or more counts support this clone. The chain links TRBV2 to TRBJ1-2; 7 bases align to TRBD1. J was trimmed by 8 bases and V by 6 bases; bases with no gene match: 6. Germline V CDR1 and CDR2: SNHLY, FYNNEI. The CDR3 runs to 12 residues. The CDR3 reads CASRTTGVGYTF. CDR3 sequence (DNA): TGTGCCAGCAGGACCACAGGGGTCGGCTACACCTTC.

V and J are TRBV5-1 and TRBJ2-1; maybe TRBD1 (7 bases). The CDR3 runs to 15 residues. Trimming stripped 7 bases from V and 0 bases from J, with 14 bases between. Germline assignment: CDR1 SGHRS and CDR2 YFSETQ. This chain's CDR3 is CASSRGTDSYNEQFF. In DNA form, the CDR3 reads TGCGCCAGCTCCCGCGGGACAGACTCCTACAATGAGCAGTTCTTC.

J is TRBJ1-2 and V is TRBV7-2; D gene unclear. The V gene lost 4 bases and the J gene lost 8 bases, with 20 bases spanning the gap. This CDR3 is 15 amino acids long. Germline-derived CDR1 and CDR2 are SGHTA and FQGNSA. DNA for the CDR3: TGTGCCAGCAGCTACAACCTGGGCGAGATTTCGGGCTACACCTTC. Translating it yields CASSYNLGEISGYTF.

This clone was recorded a few times. The V call is TRBV7-3, the J call TRBJ2-5; 9 bases fit TRBD1. The germline CDR1 and CDR2 sequences are SGHTA and FQGTGA. This CDR3 region has 13 residues. With V trimmed by 8 bases and J by 2 bases, 3 bases remained unmatched. CDR3 nucleotide sequence: TGTGCCAGCGGAGGGACAGGGCAAGAGACCCAGTACTTC. Translation: CASGGTGQETQYF.

This clone was detected only a few times. This rearrangement joins TRBV28 to TRBJ1-5; 9 bases agree with TRBD1. The CDR3 has 15 amino acids. The V gene end was trimmed by 4 bases and the J gene end by 5 bases; junction bases not matched to a gene: 6. Germline CDR1 and CDR2: MDHEN and SYDVKM. CDR3 nucleotide sequence: TGTGCCAGCAGTTCCCATCGGACAGGGGATCAGCCCCAGCATTTT. Translating gives CASSSHRTGDQPQHF.

V usage is TRBV9 and J usage is TRBJ2-1, with 8 nucleotides matching TRBD1. The V gene end was trimmed by 0 bases and the J gene end by 7 bases; junction bases not matched to a gene: 6. There are 15 residues in the CDR3. The germline V gene has CDR1 SGDLS and CDR2 YYNGEE. CDR3 DNA sequence: TGTGCCAGCAGCGTAGATGGACAGGGTATGAATGAGCAGTTCTTC. This encodes CASSVDGQGMNEQFF. Full variable domain (outside the CDR3, taken from reference TRBV9 and TRBJ2-1): DSGVTQTPKHLITATGQRVTLRCSPRSGDLSVYWYQQSLDQGLQFLIQYYNGEERAKGNILERFSAQQFPDLHSELNLSSLELGDSALYFCASSVDGQGMNEQFFGPGTRLTVL.

The CDR3 DNA is TGTGCCAGCAGCTTCAAACTAGCGGGAGTGAGTGAGCAGTTCTTC. Its protein is CASSFKLAGVSEQFF. This sequence joins TRBV5-4 and TRBJ2-1; 11 positions agree with TRBD2. V lost 2 bases and J lost 9; bases outside the gene matches: 7. Germline V gene lookup returns CDR1 SGHNT and CDR2 YYREEE (reference sequence). CDR3 size: 15 residues.

This chain uses TRBV5-1 with TRBJ1-2; D ambiguous. The CDR3 is 13 residues long. CDR1 and CDR2 from the germline V gene are SGHRS and YFSETQ. The V gene lost 5 bases and the J gene lost 3 bases, with 11 bases spanning the gap. CDR3 sequence (DNA): TGCGCCAGCAGGCCTATGGAGGACTATGGCTACACCTTC. It specifies CASRPMEDYGYTF.

This clone was observed a few times. V gene TRBV5-6 combines with J gene TRBJ1-2, with 7 bases aligning to TRBD1. The length of the CDR3 is 14 residues. The V and J ends lost 2 bases and 6 bases, in that order; junction bases with no gene match: 7. Per germline, CDR1 SGHDT and CDR2 YYEEEE. The CDR3 DNA reads TGTGCCAGCAGCTTCGGGACAGCTTTTGATGGCTACACCTTC. Translating it yields CASSFGTAFDGYTF.

This clone was seen more than once but under ten times. This chain connects TRBV2 to TRBJ2-5; 7 bases line up with TRBD2. Germline loops: CDR1 SNHLY, CDR2 FYNNEI. With V trimmed by 6 bases and J by 3 bases, 4 bases remained unmatched. This CDR3 contains 13 residues. The CDR3 DNA reads as TGTGCCAGCAGCCCTCTAGCGGAAGAGACCCAGTACTTC. It is translated as CASSPLAEETQYF. Full variable domain (missing parts from reference TRBV2 and TRBJ2-5): EPEVTQTPSHQVTQMGQEVILRCVPISNHLYFYWYRQILGQKVEFLVSFYNNEISEKSEIFDDQFSVERPDGSNFTLKIRSTKLEDSAMYFCASSPLAEETQYFGPGTRLLVL.

In its sample, this clone was seen a few times. The rearrangement links TRBV29-1 to TRBJ1-1; tentatively, D is TRBD1 (6 bases). Trimming left V 7 bases short and J 0 bases short, with 9 bases between. Germline CDR1 SQVTM, CDR2 ANQGSEA. The CDR3 is 12 amino acids. CDR3: CSAGQMNTEAFF. In DNA form, the CDR3 reads TGCAGCGCAGGACAGATGAACACTGAAGCTTTCTTT. The full variable domain, its missing parts supplied by reference TRBV29-1 and TRBJ1-1, is SAVISQKPSRDICQRGTSLTIQCQVDSQVTMMFWYRQQPGQSLTLIATANQGSEATYESGFVIDKFPISRPNLTFSTLTVSNMSPEDSSIYLCSAGQMNTEAFFGQGTRLTVV.

The rearrangement uses TRBV6-4 and TRBJ1-2; no clear D gene. V lost 2 bases and J 7 bases, leaving 5 bases between the germline ends. The V gene's germline CDR1 is MRHNA and CDR2 SNTAGT. The CDR3 is 11 amino acids. In nucleotides, the CDR3 is TGTGCCAGCAGTGACGAGTTTGGCTACACCTTC. Translating it yields CASSDEFGYTF.

This rearrangement joins TRBV2 to TRBJ2-6; D not certain. The CDR3 is 16 amino acids. Germline V gives CDR1 SNHLY, CDR2 FYNNEI. With 3 bases removed from V and 1 base from J, the gap between germline ends came to 10 bases. The CDR3 region has the DNA TGTGCCAGCAGTGACGGCAGGATGTCTGGGGCCAACGTCCTGACTTTC. Protein sequence: CASSDGRMSGANVLTF.

This clone was seen a handful of times. The chain joins TRBV5-6 to TRBJ2-7; 9 bases agree with TRBD1. Germline CDR1 reads SGHDT; CDR2 reads YYEEEE. This CDR3 has 13 residues. The V gene end was trimmed by 4 bases and the J gene end by 4 bases; junction bases not matched to a gene: 3. The CDR3 sequence is CASSKDRGYEQYF. The CDR3 DNA is TGTGCCAGCAGCAAGGACAGGGGTTACGAGCAGTACTTC.

V usage is TRBV18 and J usage is TRBJ2-7; 9 nucleotides agree with TRBD1. From germline, CDR1 is KGHSH and CDR2 LQKENI. CDR3 length: 19 residues. The V and J ends lost 1 base and 2 bases, in that order; junction bases with no gene match: 15. The CDR3 coding sequence is TGTGCCAGCTCACCACGGGAGCCGGGACAGGGATTCACCCCCTACGAGCAGTACTTC. Its protein is CASSPREPGQGFTPYEQYF.

This chain joins TRBV2 and TRBJ1-6; TRBD1 matches at 7 bases. After removal of 3 bases from V and 8 bases from J, the junction contained 7 bases not matched to a gene. CDR1 and CDR2 (germline): SNHLY, FYNNEI. This CDR3 has 15 amino acids. For the CDR3, the DNA is TGTGCCAGCAGTGACGCGGGACAGAATTATTCACCCCTCCACTTT. Its protein is CASSDAGQNYSPLHF.

This clone was seen a few times. This rearrangement joins TRBV27 to TRBJ1-4; perhaps TRBD1 as D (5 bases). The CDR3 is 13 residues long. Trimming shortened V by 6 bases and J by 5 bases, and 10 bases separated the two germline ends. The germline V gene has CDR1 MNHEY and CDR2 SMNVEV (reference sequence). CDR3 nucleotides: TGTGCCAGCAGAAGGGGCCTCAATGAAAAACTGTTTTTT. Residues: CASRRGLNEKLFF.

V and J are TRBV9 and TRBJ2-2; 7 bases align to TRBD2. V trimming: 7 bases; J trimming: 6 bases; junction bases outside the gene matches: 3. The CDR3 runs to 12 residues. The germline V gene encodes CDR1 SGDLS and CDR2 YYNGEE. CDR3 residues: CASRAGPGELFF. DNA of the CDR3: TGTGCCAGCCGAGCGGGACCCGGGGAGCTGTTTTTT. Supplemented by reference TRBV9 and TRBJ2-2, the full variable domain reads DSGVTQTPKHLITATGQRVTLRCSPRSGDLSVYWYQQSLDQGLQFLIQYYNGEERAKGNILERFSAQQFPDLHSELNLSSLELGDSALYFCASRAGPGELFFGEGSRLTVL.

The chain joins TRBV29-1 to TRBJ2-6; maybe TRBD2 (7 bases). V was trimmed by 5 bases and J by 3 bases, leaving 11 bases between them. This CDR3 is built from 14 residues. The germline gives CDR1 SQVTM, CDR2 ANQGSEA. The CDR3 nucleotides are TGCAGCGTTAGGGGGGGGCGTGGGGCCAACGTCCTGACTTTC. This encodes CSVRGGRGANVLTF.

In this sample, this clone turned up a few times. The chain uses TRBV2 and TRBJ1-1, with 7 bases that match TRBD1. Trimming at V came to 7 bases and at J to 4 bases, leaving 6 bases not matched to a gene. This CDR3 comprises 13 residues. Germline CDR1 is SNHLY and CDR2 is FYNNEI. CDR3 nucleotides: TGTGCCAGCACTGCAGGGACAGCCACTGAAGCTTTCTTT. It specifies CASTAGTATEAFF. The complete variable domain, with remaining parts taken from reference TRBV2 and TRBJ1-1, reads EPEVTQTPSHQVTQMGQEVILRCVPISNHLYFYWYRQILGQKVEFLVSFYNNEISEKSEIFDDQFSVERPDGSNFTLKIRSTKLEDSAMYFCASTAGTATEAFFGQGTRLTVV.

This clone has more than one count but fewer than ten. Other DNA sequences in this specimen translate into the identical CDR3. The DNA of the CDR3 is TGTGCCAGCAGCTTAGCACTAGCGGGAACATACAATGAGCAGTTCTTC. Its protein is CASSLALAGTYNEQFF. The chain combines TRBV7-9 with TRBJ2-1; 10 nucleotides agree with TRBD2. Germline V gene data show CDR1 as SEHNR and CDR2 as FQNEAQ (reference sequence). The ends lost 0 bases at V and 4 bases at J; junction bases unmatched: 3. This CDR3 has 16 residues.

This clone has only a few counts. V gene TRBV28 combines with J gene TRBJ2-2, with D maybe TRBD2 (5 bases). Trimming pared 6 bases from V and 0 bases from J, leaving 11 bases between. The CDR3 sequence is 15 residues long. Germline V lookup: CDR1 MDHEN, CDR2 SYDVKM. The CDR3, as DNA: TGTGCCAGCAGACTCGCGGGTGCGAACACCGGGGAGCTGTTTTTT. Its protein is CASRLAGANTGELFF.

The J gene is TRBJ1-1, the V gene TRBV5-1; 9 bases map to TRBD1. In germline, CDR1 is SGHRS, CDR2 YFSETQ. The ends lost 4 bases at V and 10 bases at J; junction bases unmatched: 8. The CDR3 totals 13 residues. The DNA for the CDR3 is TGCGCCAGCAGCGGCGGGACAGGGAGTTTAGCTTTCTTT. It translates to CASSGGTGSLAFF.

The rearrangement links TRBV6-5 to TRBJ2-7; tentatively, D is TRBD1 (6 bases). V lost 5 bases to trimming and J lost 4 bases, with 9 bases between them. CDR1 and CDR2 (germline): MNHEY, SVGAGI. The CDR3 is 12 residues long. The CDR3 coding sequence is TGTGCCAGCAGTCGGGACATTTACGAGCAGTACTTC. Its translation is CASSRDIYEQYF.